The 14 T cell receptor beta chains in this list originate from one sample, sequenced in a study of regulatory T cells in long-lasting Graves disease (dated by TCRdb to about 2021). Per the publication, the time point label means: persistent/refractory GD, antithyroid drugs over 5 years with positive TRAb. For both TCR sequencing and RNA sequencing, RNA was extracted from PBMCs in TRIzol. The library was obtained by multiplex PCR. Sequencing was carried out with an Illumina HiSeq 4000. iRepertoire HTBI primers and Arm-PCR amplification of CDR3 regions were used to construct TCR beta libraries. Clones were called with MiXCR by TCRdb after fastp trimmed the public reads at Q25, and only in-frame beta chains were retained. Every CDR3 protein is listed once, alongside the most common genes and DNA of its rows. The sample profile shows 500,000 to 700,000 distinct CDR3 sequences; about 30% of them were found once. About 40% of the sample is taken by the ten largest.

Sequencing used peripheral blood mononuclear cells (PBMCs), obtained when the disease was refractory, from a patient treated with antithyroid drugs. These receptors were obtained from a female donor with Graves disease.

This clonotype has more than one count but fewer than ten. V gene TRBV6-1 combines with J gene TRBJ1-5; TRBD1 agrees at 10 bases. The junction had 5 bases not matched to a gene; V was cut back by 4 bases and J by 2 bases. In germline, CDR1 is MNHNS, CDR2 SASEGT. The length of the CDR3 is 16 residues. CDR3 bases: TGTGCCAGCAGTGCATACGGGACAGGGGGCAATCAGCCCCAGCATTTT. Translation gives CASSAYGTGGNQPQHF.

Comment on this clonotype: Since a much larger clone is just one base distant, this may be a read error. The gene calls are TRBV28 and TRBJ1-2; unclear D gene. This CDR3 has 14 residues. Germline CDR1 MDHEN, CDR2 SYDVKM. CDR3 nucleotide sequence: TGTGCCAACAGTTTAGTGACAAACAACTATGGCTACACCTTC. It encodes CANSLVTNNYGYTF.

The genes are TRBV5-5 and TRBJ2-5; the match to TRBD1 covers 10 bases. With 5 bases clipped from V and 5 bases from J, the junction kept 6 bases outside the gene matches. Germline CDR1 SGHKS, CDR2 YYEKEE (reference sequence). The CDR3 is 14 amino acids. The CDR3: CASRKTGGSETQYF. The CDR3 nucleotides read TGTGCCAGCAGGAAGACAGGGGGCTCTGAGACCCAGTACTTC.

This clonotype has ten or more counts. CDR3 region: CASSLSGERQPQHF. CDR3 in DNA: TGTGCCAGCAGTTTATCAGGGGAGCGTCAGCCCCAGCATTTT. The V gene is TRBV27, the J gene TRBJ1-5; possibly TRBD1 for D (5 bases). The CDR3 has 14 residues. Trimming removed 0 bases at V and 6 bases at J, with 9 bases between. From germline, CDR1 is MNHEY and CDR2 SMNVEV (reference sequence).

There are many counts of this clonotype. For the CDR3, the DNA is TGTGCCAGCAGCCCGACAGGGAAGTATCTCTATGGCTACACCTTC. Translation gives CASSPTGKYLYGYTF. The V call is TRBV28, the J call TRBJ1-2; TRBD1 aligns across 7 bases. V gave up 6 bases and J gave up 4 bases; unmatched junction bases: 11. The CDR3 length is 15 residues. CDR1 is MDHEN and CDR2 is SYDVKM in the germline V gene.

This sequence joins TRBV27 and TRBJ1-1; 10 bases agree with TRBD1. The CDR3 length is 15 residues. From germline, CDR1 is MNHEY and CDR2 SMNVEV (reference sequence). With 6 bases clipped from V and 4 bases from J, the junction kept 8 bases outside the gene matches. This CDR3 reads CASSRDRGRGTEAFF. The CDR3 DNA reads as TGTGCCAGCAGCCGAGACAGGGGGCGAGGCACTGAAGCTTTCTTT.

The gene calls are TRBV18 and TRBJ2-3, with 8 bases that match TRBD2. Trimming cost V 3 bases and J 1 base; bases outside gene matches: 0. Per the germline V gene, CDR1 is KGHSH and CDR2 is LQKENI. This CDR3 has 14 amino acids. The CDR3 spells CASSPTSGTDTQYF. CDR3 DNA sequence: TGTGCCAGCTCACCGACTAGCGGCACAGATACGCAGTATTTT.

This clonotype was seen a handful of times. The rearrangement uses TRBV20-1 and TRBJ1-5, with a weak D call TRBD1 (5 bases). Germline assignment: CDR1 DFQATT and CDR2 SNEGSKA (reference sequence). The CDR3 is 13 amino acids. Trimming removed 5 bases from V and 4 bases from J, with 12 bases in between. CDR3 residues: CSAQQGPNQPQHF. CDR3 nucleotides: TGCAGTGCTCAGCAGGGTCCTAATCAGCCCCAGCATTTT.

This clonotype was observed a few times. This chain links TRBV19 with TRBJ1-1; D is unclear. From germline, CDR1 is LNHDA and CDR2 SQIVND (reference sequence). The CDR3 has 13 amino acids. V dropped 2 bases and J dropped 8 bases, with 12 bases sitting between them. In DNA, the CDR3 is TGTGCCAGTAGTATATATCGGAATCGAGAAGCTTTCTTT. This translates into CASSIYRNREAFF.

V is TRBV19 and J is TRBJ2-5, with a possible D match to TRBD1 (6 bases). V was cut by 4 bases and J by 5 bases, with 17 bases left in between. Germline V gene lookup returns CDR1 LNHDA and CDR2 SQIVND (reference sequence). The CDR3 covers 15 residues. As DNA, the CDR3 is TGTGCCAGTAGTAAGTGGGACACCGATCGGGAGACCCAGTACTTC. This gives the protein CASSKWDTDRETQYF.

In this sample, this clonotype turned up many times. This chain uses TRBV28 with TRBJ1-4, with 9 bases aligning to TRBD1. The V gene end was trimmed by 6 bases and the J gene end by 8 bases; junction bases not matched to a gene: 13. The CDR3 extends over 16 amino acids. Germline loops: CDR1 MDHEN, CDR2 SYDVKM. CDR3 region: CASRTAGQGLAEKLFF. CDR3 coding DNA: TGTGCCAGCAGAACCGCCGGACAGGGGCTGGCAGAAAAACTGTTTTTT.

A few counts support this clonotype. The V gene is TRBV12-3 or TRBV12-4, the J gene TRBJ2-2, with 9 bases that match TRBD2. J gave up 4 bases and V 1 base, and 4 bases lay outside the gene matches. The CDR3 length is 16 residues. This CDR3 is CASSLVAGGGTGELFF. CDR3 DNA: TGTGCCAGCAGTTTAGTGGCGGGAGGGGGCACCGGGGAGCTGTTTTTT.

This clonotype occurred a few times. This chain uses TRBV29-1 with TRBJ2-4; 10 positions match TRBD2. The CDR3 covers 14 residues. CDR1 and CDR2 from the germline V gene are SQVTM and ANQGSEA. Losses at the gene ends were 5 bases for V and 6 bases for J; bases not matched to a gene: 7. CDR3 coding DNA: TGCAGCGTTCCTAGCGGGAGTTGGAGAAACATTCAGTACTTC. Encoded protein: CSVPSGSWRNIQYF.

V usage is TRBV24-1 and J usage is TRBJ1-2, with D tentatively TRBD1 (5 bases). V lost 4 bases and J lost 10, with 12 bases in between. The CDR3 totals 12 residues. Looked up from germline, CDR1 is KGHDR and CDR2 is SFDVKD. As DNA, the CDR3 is TGTGCCACCAGTGACCGTTGGGGGGACTACACCTTC. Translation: CATSDRWGDYTF.